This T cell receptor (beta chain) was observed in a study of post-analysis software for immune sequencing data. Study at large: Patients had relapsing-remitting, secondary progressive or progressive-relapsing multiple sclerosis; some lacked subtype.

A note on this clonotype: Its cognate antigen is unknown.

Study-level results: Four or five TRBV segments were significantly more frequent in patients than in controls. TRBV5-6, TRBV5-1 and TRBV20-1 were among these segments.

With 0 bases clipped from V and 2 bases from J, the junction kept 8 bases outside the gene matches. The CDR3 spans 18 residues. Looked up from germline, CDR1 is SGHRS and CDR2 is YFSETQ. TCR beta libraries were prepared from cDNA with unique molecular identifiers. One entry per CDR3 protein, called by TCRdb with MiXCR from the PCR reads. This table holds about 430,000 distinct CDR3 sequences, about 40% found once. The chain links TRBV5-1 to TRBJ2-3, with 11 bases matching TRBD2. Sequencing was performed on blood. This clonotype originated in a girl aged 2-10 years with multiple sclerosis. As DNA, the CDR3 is TGCGCCAGCAGCTTGGTAGCGGGAGGGTCCTCGCACACAGATACGCAGTATTTT. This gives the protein CASSLVAGGSSHTDTQYF.